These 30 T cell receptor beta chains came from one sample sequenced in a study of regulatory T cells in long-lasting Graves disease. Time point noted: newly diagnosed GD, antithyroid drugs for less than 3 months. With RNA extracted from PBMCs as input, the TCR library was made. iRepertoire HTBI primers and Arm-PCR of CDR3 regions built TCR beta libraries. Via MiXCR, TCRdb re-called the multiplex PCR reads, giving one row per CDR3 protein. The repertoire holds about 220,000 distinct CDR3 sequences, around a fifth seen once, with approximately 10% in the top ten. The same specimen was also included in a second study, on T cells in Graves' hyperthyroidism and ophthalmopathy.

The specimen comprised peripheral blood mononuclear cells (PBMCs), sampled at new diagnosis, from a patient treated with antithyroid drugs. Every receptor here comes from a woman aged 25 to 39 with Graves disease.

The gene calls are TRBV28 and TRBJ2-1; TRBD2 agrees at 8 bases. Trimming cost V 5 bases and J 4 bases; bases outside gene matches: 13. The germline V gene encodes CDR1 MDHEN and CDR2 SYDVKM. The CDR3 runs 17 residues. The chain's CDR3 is CASSTARAGGGYNEQFF. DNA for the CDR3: TGTGCCAGCAGTACGGCGAGGGCGGGAGGCGGGTACAATGAGCAGTTCTTC.

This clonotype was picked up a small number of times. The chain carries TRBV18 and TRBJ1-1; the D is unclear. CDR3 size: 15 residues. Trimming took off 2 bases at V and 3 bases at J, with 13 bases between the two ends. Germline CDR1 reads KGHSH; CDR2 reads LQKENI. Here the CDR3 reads CASSPRSTGDTEAFF. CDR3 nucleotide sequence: TGTGCCAGCTCACCAAGGAGCACCGGGGACACTGAAGCTTTCTTT.

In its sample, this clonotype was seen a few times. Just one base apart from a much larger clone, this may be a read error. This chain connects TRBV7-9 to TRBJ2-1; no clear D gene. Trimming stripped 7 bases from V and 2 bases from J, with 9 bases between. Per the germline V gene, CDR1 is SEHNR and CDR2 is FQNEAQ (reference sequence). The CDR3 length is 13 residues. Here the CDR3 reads CASTDPPYNEQFF. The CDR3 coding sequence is TGTGCCAGCACCGACCCCCCCTACAATGAGCAGTTCTTC.

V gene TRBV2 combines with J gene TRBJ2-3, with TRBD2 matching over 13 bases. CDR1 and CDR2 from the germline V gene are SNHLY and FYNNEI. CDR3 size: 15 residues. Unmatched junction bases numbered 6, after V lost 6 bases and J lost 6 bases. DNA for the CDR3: TGTGCCAGCAGAGGACTAGCGGGAGAGAGGGATACGCAGTATTTT. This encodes CASRGLAGERDTQYF.

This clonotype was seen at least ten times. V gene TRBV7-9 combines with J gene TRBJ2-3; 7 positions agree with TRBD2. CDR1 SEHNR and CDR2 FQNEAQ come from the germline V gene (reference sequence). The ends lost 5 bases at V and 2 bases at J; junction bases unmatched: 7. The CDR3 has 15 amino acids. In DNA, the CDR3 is TGTGCCAGCAGCCCCCGAGCGGGAAACACAGATACGCAGTATTTT. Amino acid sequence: CASSPRAGNTDTQYF.

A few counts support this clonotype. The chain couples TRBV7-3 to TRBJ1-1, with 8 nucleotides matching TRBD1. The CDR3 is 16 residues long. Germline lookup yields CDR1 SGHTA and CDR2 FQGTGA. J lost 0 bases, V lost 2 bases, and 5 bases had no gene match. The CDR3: CASSLFRGRMNTEAFF. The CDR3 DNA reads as TGTGCCAGCAGCTTATTCAGGGGGCGGATGAACACTGAAGCTTTCTTT.

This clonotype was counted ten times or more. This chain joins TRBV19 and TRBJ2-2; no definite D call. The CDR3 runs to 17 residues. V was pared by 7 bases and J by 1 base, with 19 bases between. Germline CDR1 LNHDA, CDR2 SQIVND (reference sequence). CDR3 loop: CASKVLRTSRNTGELFF. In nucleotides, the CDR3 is TGTGCCAGTAAGGTCTTACGTACCAGTAGGAACACCGGGGAGCTGTTTTTT.

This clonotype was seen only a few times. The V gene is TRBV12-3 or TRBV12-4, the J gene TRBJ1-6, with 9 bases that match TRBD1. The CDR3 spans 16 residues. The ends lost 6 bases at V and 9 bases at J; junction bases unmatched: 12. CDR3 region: CASSEQGARVLSPLHF. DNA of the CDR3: TGTGCCAGCAGCGAACAGGGGGCCCGCGTTCTTTCACCCCTCCACTTT.

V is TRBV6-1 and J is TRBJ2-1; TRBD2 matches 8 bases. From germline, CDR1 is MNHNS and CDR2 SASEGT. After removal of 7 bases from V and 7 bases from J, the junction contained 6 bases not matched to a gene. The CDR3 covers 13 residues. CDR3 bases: TGTGCCAGCATCGGGGGGGGTTGGAATGAGCAGTTCTTC. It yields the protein CASIGGGWNEQFF.

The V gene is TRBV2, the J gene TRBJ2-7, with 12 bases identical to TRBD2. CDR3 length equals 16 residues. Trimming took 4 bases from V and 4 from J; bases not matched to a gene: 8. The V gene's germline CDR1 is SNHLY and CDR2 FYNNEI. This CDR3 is CASSGGGLAGSYEQYF. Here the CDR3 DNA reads TGTGCCAGCAGTGGGGGCGGACTAGCGGGAAGTTACGAGCAGTACTTC.

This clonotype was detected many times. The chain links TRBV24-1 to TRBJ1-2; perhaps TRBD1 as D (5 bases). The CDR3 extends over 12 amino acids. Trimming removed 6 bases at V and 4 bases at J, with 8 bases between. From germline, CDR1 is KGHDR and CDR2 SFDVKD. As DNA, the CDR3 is TGTGCCACCAGTCCAGGGTCCTATGGCTACACCTTC. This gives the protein CATSPGSYGYTF.

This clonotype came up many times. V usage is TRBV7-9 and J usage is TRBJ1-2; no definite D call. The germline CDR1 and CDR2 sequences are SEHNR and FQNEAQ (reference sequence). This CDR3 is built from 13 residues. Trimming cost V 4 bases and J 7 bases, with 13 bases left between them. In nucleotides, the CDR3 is TGTGCCAGCAGCTCGTCCGGGTTTCCTGGCTACACCTTC. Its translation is CASSSSGFPGYTF.

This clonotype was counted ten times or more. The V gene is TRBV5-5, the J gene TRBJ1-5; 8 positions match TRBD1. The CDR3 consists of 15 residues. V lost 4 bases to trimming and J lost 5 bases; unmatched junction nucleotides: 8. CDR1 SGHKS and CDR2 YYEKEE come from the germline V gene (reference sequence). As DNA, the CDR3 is TGTGCCAGCAGCCGGGACGCGACAGGGGATCAGCCCCAGCATTTT. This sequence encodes CASSRDATGDQPQHF.

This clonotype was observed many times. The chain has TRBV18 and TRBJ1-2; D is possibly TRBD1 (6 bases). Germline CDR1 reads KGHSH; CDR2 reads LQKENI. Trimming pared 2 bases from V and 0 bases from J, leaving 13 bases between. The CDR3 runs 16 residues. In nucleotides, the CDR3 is TGTGCCAGCTCACCATTTACGGGGGCCGCTAACTATGGCTACACCTTC. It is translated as CASSPFTGAANYGYTF.

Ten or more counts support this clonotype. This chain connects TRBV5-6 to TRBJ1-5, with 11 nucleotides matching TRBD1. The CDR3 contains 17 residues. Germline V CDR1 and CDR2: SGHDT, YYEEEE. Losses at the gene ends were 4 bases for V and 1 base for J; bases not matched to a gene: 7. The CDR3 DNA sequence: TGTGCCAGCAGCGCCGGGACAGGGGGGGTGAGCAATCAGCCCCAGCATTTT. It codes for CASSAGTGGVSNQPQHF. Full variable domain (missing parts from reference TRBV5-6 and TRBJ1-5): DAGVTQSPTHLIKTRGQQVTLRCSPKSGHDTVSWYQQALGQGPQFIFQYYEEEERQRGNFPDRFSGHQFPNYSSELNVNALLLGDSALYLCASSAGTGGVSNQPQHFGDGTRLSIL.

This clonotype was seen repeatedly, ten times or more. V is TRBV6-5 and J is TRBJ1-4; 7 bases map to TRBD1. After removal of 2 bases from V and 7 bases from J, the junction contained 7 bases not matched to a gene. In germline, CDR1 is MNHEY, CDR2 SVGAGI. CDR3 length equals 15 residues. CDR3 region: CASSYRRGLSEKLFF. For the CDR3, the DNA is TGTGCCAGCAGTTACAGGAGGGGGCTTAGTGAAAAACTGTTTTTT.

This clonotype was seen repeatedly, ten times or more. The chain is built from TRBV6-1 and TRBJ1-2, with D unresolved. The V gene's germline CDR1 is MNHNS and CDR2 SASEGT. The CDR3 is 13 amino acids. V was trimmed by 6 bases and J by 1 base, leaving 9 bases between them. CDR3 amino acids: CASSPHDNYGYTF. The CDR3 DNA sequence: TGTGCCAGCAGCCCCCACGATAACTATGGCTACACCTTC.

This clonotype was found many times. The CDR3 here is CASSLGEGLNTGELFF. DNA for the CDR3: TGTGCCAGCAGCCTAGGGGAGGGGCTTAACACCGGGGAGCTGTTTTTT. The chain joins TRBV7-8 to TRBJ2-2, with 7 bases fitting TRBD2. V lost 5 bases and J lost 2; bases outside the gene matches: 8. The CDR3 has 16 residues. Germline CDR1 and CDR2: SGHVS and FQNEAQ.

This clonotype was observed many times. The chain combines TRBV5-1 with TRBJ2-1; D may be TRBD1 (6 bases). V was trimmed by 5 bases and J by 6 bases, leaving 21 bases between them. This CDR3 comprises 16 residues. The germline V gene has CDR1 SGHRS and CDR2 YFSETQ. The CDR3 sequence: CASRAPRDTYPNEQFF. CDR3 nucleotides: TGCGCCAGCAGAGCCCCCCGGGACACCTACCCCAATGAGCAGTTCTTC.

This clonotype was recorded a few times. CDR3: CSARRSLDTGELFF. The CDR3 DNA follows: TGCAGCGCTCGTCGGAGCCTCGACACCGGGGAGCTGTTTTTT. This sequence joins TRBV29-1 and TRBJ2-2; D is unclear. This CDR3 spans 14 amino acids. From germline, CDR1 is SQVTM and CDR2 ANQGSEA. Trimming left V 7 bases short and J 3 bases short, with 15 bases between.

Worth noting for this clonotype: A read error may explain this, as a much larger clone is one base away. CDR3 sequence: CASSSGLAYGHTF. CDR3 DNA: TGTGCCAGCAGCTCTGGATTGGCATATGGCCACACCTTC. V gene TRBV7-2 combines with J gene TRBJ1-2; D gene ambiguous. Germline V lookup: CDR1 SGHTA, CDR2 FQGNSA. The CDR3 runs to 13 residues.

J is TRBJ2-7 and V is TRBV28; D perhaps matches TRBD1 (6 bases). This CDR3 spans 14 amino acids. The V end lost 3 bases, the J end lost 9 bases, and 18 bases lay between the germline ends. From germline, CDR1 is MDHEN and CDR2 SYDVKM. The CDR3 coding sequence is TGTGCCAGCAGTTTTCCTAGACAGGCGGTGGGGCAGTACTTC. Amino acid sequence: CASSFPRQAVGQYF.

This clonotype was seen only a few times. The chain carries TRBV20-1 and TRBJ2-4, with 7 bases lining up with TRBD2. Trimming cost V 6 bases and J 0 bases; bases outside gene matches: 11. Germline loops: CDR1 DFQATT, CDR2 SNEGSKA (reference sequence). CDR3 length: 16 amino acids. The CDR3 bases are TGCAGTGCGGTAATGGGGGGGAACCTAGCCAAAAACATTCAGTACTTC. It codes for CSAVMGGNLAKNIQYF.

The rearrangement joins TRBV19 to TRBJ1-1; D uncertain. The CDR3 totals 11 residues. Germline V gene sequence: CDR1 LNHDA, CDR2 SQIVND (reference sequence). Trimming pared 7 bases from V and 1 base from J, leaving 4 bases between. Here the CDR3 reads CASKRNTEAFF. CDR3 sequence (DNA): TGTGCCAGTAAACGGAACACTGAAGCTTTCTTT.

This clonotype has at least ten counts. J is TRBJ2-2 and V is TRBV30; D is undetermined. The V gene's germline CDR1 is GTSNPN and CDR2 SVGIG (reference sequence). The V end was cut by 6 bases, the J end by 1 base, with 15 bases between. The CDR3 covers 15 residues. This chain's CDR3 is CACPSGRVNTGELFF. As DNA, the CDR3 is TGTGCCTGCCCGTCCGGACGGGTGAACACCGGGGAGCTGTTTTTT. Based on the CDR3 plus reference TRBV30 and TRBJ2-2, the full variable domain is SQTIHQWPATLVQPVGSPLSLECTVEGTSNPNLYWYRQAAGRGLQLLFYSVGIGQISSEVPQNLSASRPQDRQFILSSKKLLLSDSGFYLCACPSGRVNTGELFFGEGSRLTVL.

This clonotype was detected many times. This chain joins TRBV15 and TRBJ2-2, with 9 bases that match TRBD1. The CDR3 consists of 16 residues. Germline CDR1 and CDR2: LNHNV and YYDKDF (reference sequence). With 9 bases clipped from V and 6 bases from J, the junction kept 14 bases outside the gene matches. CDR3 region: CATSPWGQGIAGELFF. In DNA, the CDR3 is TGTGCCACGTCCCCCTGGGGACAGGGTATAGCCGGGGAGCTGTTTTTT.

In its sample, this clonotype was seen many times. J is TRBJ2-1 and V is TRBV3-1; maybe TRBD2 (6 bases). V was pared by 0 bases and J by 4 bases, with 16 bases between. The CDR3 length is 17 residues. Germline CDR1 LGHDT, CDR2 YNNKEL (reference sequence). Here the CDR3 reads CASSQDTSASAYNEQFF. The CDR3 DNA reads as TGTGCCAGCAGCCAAGATACGAGTGCTAGCGCTTACAATGAGCAGTTCTTC.

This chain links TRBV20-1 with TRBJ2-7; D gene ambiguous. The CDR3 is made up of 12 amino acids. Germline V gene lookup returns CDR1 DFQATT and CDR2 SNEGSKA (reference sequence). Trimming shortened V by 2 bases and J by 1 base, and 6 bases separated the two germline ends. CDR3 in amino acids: CSARTTSYEQYF. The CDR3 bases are TGCAGTGCTAGAACTACATCCTACGAGCAGTACTTC.

This chain's CDR3 is CASSLARYEYNEQFF. The CDR3 bases are TGCGCCAGCAGCTTGGCGCGGTACGAATACAATGAGCAGTTCTTC. The chain uses TRBV5-1 and TRBJ2-1, with D hard to call. The CDR3 is 15 residues long. Germline V gene sequence: CDR1 SGHRS, CDR2 YFSETQ. V dropped 0 bases and J dropped 4 bases, with 11 bases sitting between them. Full variable domain (missing parts from reference TRBV5-1 and TRBJ2-1): KAGVTQTPRYLIKTRGQQVTLSCSPISGHRSVSWYQQTPGQGLQFLFEYFSETQRNKGNFPGRFSGRQFSNSRSEMNVSTLELGDSALYLCASSLARYEYNEQFFGPGTRLTVL.

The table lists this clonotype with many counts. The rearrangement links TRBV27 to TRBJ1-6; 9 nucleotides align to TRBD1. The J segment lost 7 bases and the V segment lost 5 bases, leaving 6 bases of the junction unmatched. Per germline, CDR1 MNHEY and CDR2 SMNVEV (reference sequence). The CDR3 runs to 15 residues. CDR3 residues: CASSRGTGKNSPLHF. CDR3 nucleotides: TGTGCCAGCAGTAGAGGGACAGGGAAGAATTCACCCCTCCACTTT.